This T cell receptor (beta chain) was identified in a study of blood T cells in healthy people across ages. Points from the study as a whole: There was a strong correlation between TCR beta diversity and naive T cell percentage.

CDR1 MGHDK and CDR2 SYGVNS come from the germline V gene. J gave up 6 bases and V 1 base, and 17 bases lay outside the gene matches. This CDR3 comprises 19 residues. In this sample, this clonotype turned up a few times. The antigen remains undetermined. A second PCR, run for about 7 to 12 cycles, used a sample-barcoded 5' primer plus a J-beta primer mix. A 12-random-nucleotide template-switch adaptor tagged each cDNA molecule. TCRdb analysed the 5' RACE reads with MiXCR anew, one entry per CDR3 protein. The sample consists of some 1 million distinct CDR3 sequences, around 43% of them appearing once. They isolated at least 6.5 million PBMCs from each sample.

The J gene is TRBJ2-1, the V gene TRBV25-1; 8 positions agree with TRBD1. Sequences were obtained from blood. The clonotype was recovered from a woman aged 60-75 years in good health. CDR3 bases: TGTGCCAGCAGTGAATGGGGTCTATCTCCACGGACAGGGAGCAATGAGCAGTTCTTC. Amino acid sequence: CASSEWGLSPRTGSNEQFF.